This TCR beta chain appears in the sequencing data of a study of control samples from healthy donors and cancer patients. Germline loops: CDR1 SGHTA, CDR2 FQGNSA. CDR3 length equals 15 residues. Trimming cost V 5 bases and J 7 bases, with 20 bases left between them. Sequencing used immunoSEQ multiplex PCR; TCRdb keeps in-frame clones, though not all of them. The table shows about 130,000 clones, with approximately 84% occurring only once. The J gene is TRBJ1-2, the V gene TRBV7-2, with D maybe TRBD1 (6 bases). The source of this sequence is a man between 18 and 29 years old in good health. Specimen: blood. CDR3 in amino acids: CASSPIQGTFSGYTF. The CDR3 DNA follows: TGTGCCAGCAGCCCTATACAGGGAACCTTCTCTGGCTACACCTTC.